Following are 13 T cell receptor beta chains from one sample sequenced in a study of T cell responses to AZD1222 COVID-19 vaccine. TCRdb's copy holds only in-frame clones and misses some; the assay was immunoSEQ multiplex PCR. This sample carries about 150,000 clones, around 90% of them seen once, and the ten largest clones take 3% to 4%. The material sequenced was peripheral blood, taken 28 days after the second AZD1222 dose. The receptors stem from an adult who received the AZD1222 COVID-19 vaccine.

The chain has TRBV29-1 and TRBJ2-4; 7 bases fit TRBD1. Germline V gene lookup returns CDR1 SQVTM and CDR2 ANQGSEA. The V gene end was trimmed by 7 bases and the J gene end by 8 bases; junction bases not matched to a gene: 17. The CDR3 contains 15 residues. The chain's CDR3 is CSAVDRVSAFDIQYF. Here the CDR3 DNA reads TGCAGCGCGGTAGACAGGGTGAGCGCATTCGACATTCAGTACTTC.

There are a few counts of this clone. The rearrangement links TRBV11-3 to TRBJ2-5, with D possibly TRBD2 on 5 matching bases. Germline CDR1 SGHNT, CDR2 YENEEA. The CDR3 has 14 amino acids. With 5 bases removed from V and 5 bases from J, the gap between germline ends came to 15 bases. Written as DNA, the CDR3 is TGTGCCAGCAGCGGGGAAGCGGCGGCGGAGACCCAGTACTTC. Translating it yields CASSGEAAAETQYF. Full variable domain (outside the CDR3, taken from reference TRBV11-3 and TRBJ2-5): EAGVVQSPRYKIIEKKQPVAFWCNPISGHNTLYWYLQNLGQGPELLIRYENEEAVDDSQLPKDRFSAERLKGVDSTLKIQPAELGDSAVYLCASSGEAAAETQYFGPGTRLLVL.

This rearrangement joins TRBV6-5 to TRBJ2-7, with D possibly being TRBD2 (6 bases). CDR1 and CDR2 from the germline V gene are MNHEY and SVGAGI. The CDR3 is made up of 15 amino acids. V was trimmed by 6 bases and J by 3 bases, leaving 18 bases between them. CDR3 loop: CASRSEEGIHYEQYF. CDR3 sequence (DNA): TGTGCCAGCAGATCGGAGGAGGGGATCCACTACGAGCAGTACTTC.

In its sample, this clone was seen once. This sequence joins TRBV5-5 and TRBJ2-3; no clear D. The CDR3 spans 13 residues. V lost 0 bases and J lost 2, with 4 bases in between. CDR1 is SGHKS, CDR2 YYEKEE, per germline (reference sequence). CDR3 nucleotide sequence: TGTGCCAGCAGCTTGGGGATCACAGATACGCAGTATTTT. Its protein product is CASSLGITDTQYF.

This clone was detected a few times. V is TRBV11-2 and J is TRBJ2-7, with D perhaps matching TRBD2 (5 bases). This CDR3 has 14 amino acids. Germline V gives CDR1 SGHAT, CDR2 FQNNGV. V dropped 5 bases and J dropped 2 bases, with 13 bases sitting between them. CDR3 in amino acids: CASSPLGGTYEQYF. The CDR3 DNA follows: TGTGCCAGCAGCCCCCTCGGAGGAACCTACGAGCAGTACTTC.

The chain uses TRBV15 and TRBJ2-1; 8 positions agree with TRBD2. Trimming at V came to 1 base and at J to 6 bases, leaving 14 bases not matched to a gene. Germline assignment: CDR1 LNHNV and CDR2 YYDKDF (reference sequence). The CDR3 is made up of 18 amino acids. Here the CDR3 reads CATSRALRTSKLINEQFF. Written as DNA, the CDR3 is TGTGCCACCAGCAGAGCCCTGCGGACTAGCAAATTAATCAATGAGCAGTTCTTC.

This chain uses TRBV7-9 with TRBJ1-2; perhaps TRBD1 as D (5 bases). Germline loops: CDR1 SEHNR, CDR2 FQNEAQ (reference sequence). The CDR3 totals 15 residues. Between the trimmed V and J ends, which lost 1 base and 2 bases, there was a span of 11 bases. CDR3 in amino acids: CASSLESGVNYGYTF. The CDR3 DNA follows: TGTGCCAGCAGCTTAGAATCGGGGGTCAACTATGGCTACACCTTC. The full variable domain, with the rest looked up from reference TRBV7-9 and TRBJ1-2, is DTGVSQNPRHKITKRGQNVTFRCDPISEHNRLYWYRQTLGQGPEFLTYFQNEAQLEKSRLLSDRFSAERPKGSFSTLEIQRTEQGDSAMYLCASSLESGVNYGYTFGSGTRLTVV.

The V gene is TRBV11-3, the J gene TRBJ1-1, with D perhaps matching TRBD1 (5 bases). Germline assignment: CDR1 SGHNT and CDR2 YENEEA. The CDR3 runs to 17 residues. V lost 5 bases and J 0 bases, leaving 19 bases between the germline ends. CDR3 loop: CASSPHPWGGVNTEAFF. CDR3 nucleotides: TGTGCCAGCAGCCCCCACCCGTGGGGGGGGGTGAACACTGAAGCTTTCTTT.

The chain recombines TRBV19 with TRBJ1-2; 10 nucleotides line up with TRBD1. Looked up from germline, CDR1 is LNHDA and CDR2 is SQIVND (reference sequence). The CDR3 contains 18 residues. J gave up 10 bases and V 0 bases, and 17 bases lay outside the gene matches. The CDR3, as DNA: TGTGCCAGTAGTATAGAGCCGGGACAGGGGAGGCTCAGGCTAGTCTACACCTTC. This gives the protein CASSIEPGQGRLRLVYTF.

The rearrangement links TRBV3-1 (or the pseudogene TRBV3-2) to TRBJ2-1, with D unresolved. The germline V and J ends were trimmed by 6 bases and 8 bases, with 11 bases remaining between them. The CDR3 loop spans 12 amino acids. Germline CDR1 is LGHDT and CDR2 is YNNKEL (reference sequence). CDR3 nucleotides: TGTGCCAGCAGTCCTAGGGTGGATGAGCAGTTCTTC. The encoded protein is CASSPRVDEQFF.

This sequence joins TRBV10-3 and TRBJ2-5, with D perhaps given as TRBD1 or TRBD2 (5 bases each). Trimming cost V 3 bases and J 3 bases, with 8 bases left between them. Germline values: CDR1 ENHRY, CDR2 SYGVKD. The CDR3 extends over 13 amino acids. The CDR3 coding sequence is TGTGCCATCAGTGAAGGGACCGAAGAGACCCAGTACTTC. It codes for CAISEGTEETQYF.

This clone was detected only once. This chain uses TRBV13 with TRBJ1-1, with 9 bases identical to TRBD1. The CDR3 has 15 amino acids. In germline, CDR1 is PRHDT, CDR2 FYEKMQ (reference sequence). V lost 5 bases and J lost 5; bases outside the gene matches: 9. This chain's CDR3 is CASSLQGAGGTEAFF. The CDR3 bases are TGTGCCAGCAGCCTACAGGGGGCAGGGGGAACTGAAGCTTTCTTT.

V gene TRBV19 combines with J gene TRBJ2-7, with a tentative D call TRBD1 (5 bases). V was clipped by 7 bases and J by 2 bases, with 15 bases between them. The CDR3 consists of 14 residues. Germline CDR1 LNHDA, CDR2 SQIVND (reference sequence). CDR3 nucleotide sequence: TGTGCCAGTACTGAGGCAGGGCCACCCTACGAGCAGTACTTC. Its protein product is CASTEAGPPYEQYF.